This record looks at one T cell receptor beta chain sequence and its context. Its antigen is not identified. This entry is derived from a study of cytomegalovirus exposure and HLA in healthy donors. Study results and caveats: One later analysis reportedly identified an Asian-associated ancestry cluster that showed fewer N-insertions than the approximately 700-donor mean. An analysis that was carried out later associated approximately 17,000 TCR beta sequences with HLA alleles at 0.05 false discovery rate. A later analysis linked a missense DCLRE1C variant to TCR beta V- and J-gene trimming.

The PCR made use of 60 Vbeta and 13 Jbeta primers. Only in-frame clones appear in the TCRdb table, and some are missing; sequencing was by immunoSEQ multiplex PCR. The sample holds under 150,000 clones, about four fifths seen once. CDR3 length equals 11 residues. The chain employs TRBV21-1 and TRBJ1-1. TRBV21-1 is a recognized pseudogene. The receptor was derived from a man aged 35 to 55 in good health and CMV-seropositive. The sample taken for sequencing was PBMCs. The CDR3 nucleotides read TGTGCCAGCAGCCGGGAGGCTGGAACTTTCTTT. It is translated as CASSREAGTFF.